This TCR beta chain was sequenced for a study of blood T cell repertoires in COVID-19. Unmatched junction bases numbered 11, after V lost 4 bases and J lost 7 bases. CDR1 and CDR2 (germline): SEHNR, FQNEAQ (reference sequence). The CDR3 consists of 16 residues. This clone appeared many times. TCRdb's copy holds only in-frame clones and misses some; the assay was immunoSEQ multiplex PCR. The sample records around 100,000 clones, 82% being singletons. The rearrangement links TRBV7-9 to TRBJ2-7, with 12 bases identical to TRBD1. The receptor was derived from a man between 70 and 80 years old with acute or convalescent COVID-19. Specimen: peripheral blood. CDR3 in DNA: TGTGCCAGCAGCTCAGAAACCGGGACAGGGGGCGAAGAGCAGTACTTC. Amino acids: CASSSETGTGGEEQYF. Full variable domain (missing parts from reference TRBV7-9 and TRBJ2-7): DTGVSQNPRHKITKRGQNVTFRCDPISEHNRLYWYRQTLGQGPEFLTYFQNEAQLEKSRLLSDRFSAERPKGSFSTLEIQRTEQGDSAMYLCASSSETGTGGEEQYFGPGTRLTVT.